These 4 T cell receptor beta chains came from one sample sequenced in a study of cytomegalovirus exposure and HLA in healthy donors. Both 60 Vbeta primers and 13 Jbeta primers went into the PCR. TCRdb's copy holds only in-frame clones and misses some; the assay was immunoSEQ multiplex PCR. The sample lists about 140,000 clones; about 79% were seen once. The sample comprised PBMCs. Receptor source: a man between 40 and 49 years old in good health and CMV-seropositive.

The chain uses TRBV7-2 and TRBJ2-4, with 9 bases fitting TRBD1. This CDR3 has 15 residues. Trimming took 2 bases from V and 6 from J; bases not matched to a gene: 5. Germline CDR1 and CDR2: SGHTA and FQGNSA. The CDR3 DNA is TGTGCCAGCAGCTTACAACAGGGGGCTGGAAACATTCAGTACTTC. Translated: CASSLQQGAGNIQYF.

The chain uses TRBV6-1 and TRBJ2-1; perhaps TRBD1 as D (6 bases). Deletions cut 7 bases from V and 9 bases from J, with 22 bases between. This CDR3 has 15 amino acids. Germline loops: CDR1 MNHNS, CDR2 SASEGT. CDR3 residues: CASTALERGGSEQFF. CDR3 nucleotide sequence: TGTGCCAGCACCGCCTTAGAGAGAGGGGGTAGTGAGCAGTTCTTC.

The gene calls are TRBV29-1 and TRBJ2-3, with D perhaps TRBD2 (6 bases). The ends were cut back, 4 bases at V and 4 bases at J, with 15 bases in the middle. This CDR3 is built from 14 residues. Germline CDR1 is SQVTM and CDR2 is ANQGSEA. CDR3 bases: TGCAGCGTTGGGACTACCTATGGGGCAGATACGCAGTATTTT. Residues: CSVGTTYGADTQYF.

V usage is TRBV27 and J usage is TRBJ2-1; D is unresolved. This CDR3 has 13 amino acids. CDR1 MNHEY and CDR2 SMNVEV come from the germline V gene (reference sequence). V lost 1 base to trimming and J lost 10 bases, with 11 bases between them. The DNA for the CDR3 is TGTGCCAGCAGTTTATTCGGAGAAGGAGAGCAGTTCTTC. Residues: CASSLFGEGEQFF.